This T cell receptor beta chain came from a study of Ad26.COV2.S vaccination and SARS-CoV-2 variants (dated by TCRdb to the early 2020s). Regarding the study in general: Vaccine-arm donors were drawn from COV1001, a multicentre, randomized, double-blind, placebo-controlled phase I-IIa trial of Ad26.COV2.S in healthy adults. Ad26.COV2.S was administered intramuscularly at 5 x 10^10 or 1 x 10^11 viral particles, either as a single shot or as two shots given 56 days apart. TCRbeta repertoire sequencing served as the tool for gauging how specific and how broad the SARS-CoV-2-reactive T cell receptors were following Ad26.COV2.S vaccination. The TCR-sequenced set comprised around 30 samples: about 19 Ad26.COV2.S vaccine recipients, 5 placebo recipients and 8 SARS-CoV-2 convalescent individuals. Investigators did not know the trial group allocation while performing experiments and assessing outcomes. Trial participants were randomized into five groups of five: low-dose or high-dose Ad26.COV2.S given once or twice, or placebo on both occasions. Broad study findings and their caveats: The authors noted that the TCR breadth and depth analyses may have underestimated total T cell responses. The study lacked the statistical power to compare responses across vaccine doses or regimens. Comparable non-spike TCR breadth was observed between vaccine and placebo recipients, consistent with only spike being contained in the vaccine. Spike-specific TCR breadth was higher in Ad26.COV2.S recipients than in placebo recipients (P = 0.0014). After vaccination, spike-specific CD8+ and CD4+ T cell responses were reported to show substantial breadth.

The immunoSEQ Assay was used to sequence TCRbeta CDR3 regions. After extraction, genomic DNA underwent amplification by bias-controlled multiplex PCR, followed by high-throughput sequencing. The published analysis was carried out like this. Collapsing and filtering of sequences were performed to quantify the absolute abundance of each unique TCRbeta CDR3 region. Usable DNA was measured by amplifying reference genes present in all nucleated cells, and TCRbeta template counts were normalized to that usable DNA to estimate T cell fraction. Repertoire TCRs were annotated as SARS-CoV-2-specific by exact matching of V gene, CDR3 amino acid sequence and J gene to a known reactive TCR set. The reference SARS-CoV-2 TCR set came from MIRA and was filtered for enrichment in COVID-19-positive ImmuneCODE repertoires, removing public or cross-reactive TCRs. Based on the MIRA antigens, annotated TCRs were further analysed at the level of specific ORF or position within ORF. Depth was the summed frequency of annotated unique rearrangements, while breadth was defined as annotated unique rearrangements over total unique productive rearrangements. Group comparisons of TCR breadth used two-sided Wilcoxon rank-sum tests. Drawn from immuneACCESS, this table holds only the in-frame rearrangements with V and J called that TCRdb kept. Clones are partly lost; checked studies trace under half to an unresolved V gene and leave the rest unexplained. V, J and clone size reflect that table, while D and trimming were determined from the DNA. In all, the sample holds around 400,000 clones, and roughly 85% of those were seen once. The top ten constitute about 8% of the sample.

V is cut back by 1 base and J by 1 base, with 5 bases in the junction unmatched. The CDR3 has 16 amino acids, counting the end cysteine and phenylalanine. Only the CDR3 part of the read is kept: 48 bases, read in frame from the first base. CDR1 is given as SGHTA and CDR2 as FQGNSA, both from the germline V gene. According to the study, the label for this sample's treatment or condition signals: 19 received Ad26.COV2.S at low or high dose, single or two shots; five or six received placebo; per-sample allocation not given. Repertoires of vaccine and placebo recipients were sequenced from samples collected on day 63 after the first injection. Between 29 July and 7 August 2020, Cohort 1b enrolled about 27 adults aged 18-55 years at one site in Boston, USA. Ad26.COV2.S was a replication-incompetent adenovirus type 26 vector that expressed a prefusion-stabilized SARS-CoV-2 spike protein derived from the original Wuhan strain.

Comment on this clone: Its antigen is currently not known. No much larger clone exists at a distance of one base, and base qualities are not known.

The receptor's source is a person between 18 and 60 years old who received the Ad26.COV2.S COVID-19 vaccine or a placebo. This material consisted of peripheral blood, taken in a trial of Ad26.COV2.S vaccine versus placebo. The receptor chain draws on TRBV7-2 and TRBJ1-1; TRBD1 aligns with 8 central bases. Here the CDR3 is given as CASSLGPGTGNTEAFF. The sequenced DNA: TGTGCCAGCAGCTTAGGACCAGGGACAGGGAACACTGAAGCTTTCTTT.